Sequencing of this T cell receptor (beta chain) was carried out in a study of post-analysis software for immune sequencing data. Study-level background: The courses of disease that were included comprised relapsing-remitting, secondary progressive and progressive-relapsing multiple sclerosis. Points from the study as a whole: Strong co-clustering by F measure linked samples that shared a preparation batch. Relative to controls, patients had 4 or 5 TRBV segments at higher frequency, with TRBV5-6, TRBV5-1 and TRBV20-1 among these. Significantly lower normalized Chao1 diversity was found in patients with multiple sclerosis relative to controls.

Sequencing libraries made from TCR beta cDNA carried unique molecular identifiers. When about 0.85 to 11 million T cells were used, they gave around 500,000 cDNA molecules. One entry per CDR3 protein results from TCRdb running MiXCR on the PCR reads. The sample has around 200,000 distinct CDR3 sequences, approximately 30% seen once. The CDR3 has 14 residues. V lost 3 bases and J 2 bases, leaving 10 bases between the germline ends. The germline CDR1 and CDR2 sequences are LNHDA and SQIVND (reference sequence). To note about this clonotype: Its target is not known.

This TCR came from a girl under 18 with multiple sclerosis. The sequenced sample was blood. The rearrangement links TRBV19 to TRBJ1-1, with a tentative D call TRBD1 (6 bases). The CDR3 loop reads CASSMTGVNTEAFF. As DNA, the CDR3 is TGTGCCAGTAGTATGACAGGAGTTAACACTGAAGCTTTCTTT.